A single sample is the source of the 14 T cell receptor beta chains below, sequenced in a study of sequential checkpoint blockade in melanoma. Profiled with immunoSEQ multiplex PCR; TCRdb holds only in-frame clones, not every one. The sample lists some 17,000 clones; roughly 70% were seen once. Treatment specified: randomized to nivolumab then ipilimumab (arm A) or the reverse (arm B). The sequenced sample was CD8+ T cells sorted from blood (inferred from file names), obtained from a patient given nivolumab and ipilimumab in sequence. These receptors all come from a human donor with melanoma.

This chain connects TRBV7-9 to TRBJ2-3; TRBD1 matches at 8 bases. Trimming removed 5 bases from V and 4 bases from J; junction bases left unmatched: 11. CDR1 is SEHNR and CDR2 is FQNEAQ in the germline V gene (reference sequence). The CDR3 has 16 residues. As DNA, the CDR3 is TGTGCCAGCAGCCTGCACAGGGGGAGGTCCGCAGATACGCAGTATTTT. Translated, it gives CASSLHRGRSADTQYF.

The chain employs TRBV7-3 and TRBJ2-7; 10 bases are a match to TRBD1. CDR3 size: 13 residues. The germline V gene encodes CDR1 SGHTA and CDR2 FQGTGA. V dropped 10 bases and J dropped 3; count of bases not matched to a gene: 6. In DNA, the CDR3 is TGTGCCATTGACCGGGACAGGGGCTACGAGCAGTACTTC. It encodes CAIDRDRGYEQYF.

This clone was detected only a few times. This rearrangement joins TRBV11-3 to TRBJ2-7; 9 nucleotides line up with TRBD1. This CDR3 is 13 amino acids long. Trimming removed 3 bases from V and 3 bases from J; junction bases left unmatched: 0. The germline V gene has CDR1 SGHNT and CDR2 YENEEA. The chain's CDR3 is CASSLTGGYEQYF. CDR3 nucleotides: TGTGCCAGCAGCTTGACAGGGGGCTACGAGCAGTACTTC.

This clone was seen just once. V and J are TRBV6-1 and TRBJ2-1, with 15 bases lining up with TRBD2. The CDR3 sequence is 18 residues long. Unmatched junction bases numbered 4, after V lost 1 base and J lost 3 bases. CDR1 is MNHNS, CDR2 SASEGT, per germline. As DNA, the CDR3 is TGTGCCAGCAGTGAAGGGGGACTAGCGGGAGGCCTCTACAATGAGCAGTTCTTC. Translated: CASSEGGLAGGLYNEQFF.

V and J are TRBV28 and TRBJ1-1; D unresolved. The CDR3 is 12 amino acids. Germline V gene sequence: CDR1 MDHEN, CDR2 SYDVKM. V lost 3 bases and J lost 8, with 10 bases in between. This CDR3 is CASSFSWREAFF. The CDR3 region has the DNA TGTGCCAGCAGTTTTTCGTGGCGGGAAGCTTTCTTT.

The chain links TRBV13 to TRBJ2-2; 9 bases match TRBD1. This CDR3 comprises 15 residues. V lost 5 bases, J lost 9 bases, and 10 bases stayed unmatched. CDR1 is PRHDT and CDR2 is FYEKMQ in the germline V gene (reference sequence). CDR3 amino acids: CASSAAGQGHRELFF. CDR3 nucleotide sequence: TGTGCCAGCAGCGCCGCGGGACAGGGTCATCGGGAGCTGTTTTTT.

V usage is TRBV29-1 and J usage is TRBJ1-2; 8 bases fit TRBD1. Germline V gene sequence: CDR1 SQVTM, CDR2 ANQGSEA. V was pared by 8 bases and J by 8 bases, with 16 bases of the junction left unmatched. CDR3 size: 14 residues. The CDR3 loop reads CSIQTGDFFYGYTF. The CDR3 DNA reads as TGCAGCATACAGACAGGGGATTTCTTCTACGGCTACACCTTC.

The J gene is TRBJ2-1, the V gene TRBV4-3; TRBD2 agrees at 10 bases. CDR3 length: 20 residues. Germline CDR1 is LGHNA and CDR2 is YSLEER. Trimming removed 0 bases from V and 7 bases from J; junction bases left unmatched: 18. CDR3 loop: CASSQDPSGGSISIRNEQFF. The CDR3 region has the DNA TGCGCCAGCAGCCAAGATCCTAGCGGGGGCTCGATAAGTATCAGGAATGAGCAGTTCTTC.

The V gene is TRBV11-3, the J gene TRBJ2-3; 8 bases match TRBD2. V lost 0 bases and J lost 0; bases outside the gene matches: 5. The CDR3 extends over 17 amino acids. Germline V gives CDR1 SGHNT, CDR2 YENEEA. CDR3 amino acids: CASSLDRSSGSTDTQYF. The DNA of the CDR3 is TGTGCCAGCAGCTTAGATCGGTCTAGCGGGAGCACAGATACGCAGTATTTT.

The rearrangement links TRBV7-9 to TRBJ2-3; the D gene is possibly TRBD2 (7 bases). The germline gives CDR1 SEHNR, CDR2 FQNEAQ (reference sequence). The V end was cut by 5 bases, the J end by 1 base, with 16 bases between. The CDR3 sequence is 16 residues long. The CDR3 nucleotides read TGTGCCAGCAGCATCTTAGGGGGGGGCCGCACAGATACGCAGTATTTT. As protein: CASSILGGGRTDTQYF.

By frequency in the sample, this clone is medium-sized. V and J are TRBV6-5 and TRBJ2-7, with D possibly TRBD1 on 5 matching bases. The CDR3 runs 13 residues. Trimming shortened V by 2 bases and J by 5 bases, and 10 bases separated the two germline ends. From germline, CDR1 is MNHEY and CDR2 SVGAGI. CDR3 bases: TGTGCCAGCAGTTACGGACAAGGAGACGAGCAGTACTTC. Translation gives CASSYGQGDEQYF.

The J gene is TRBJ1-2, the V gene TRBV27; D may be TRBD1 (5 bases). This CDR3 region has 13 residues. From germline, CDR1 is MNHEY and CDR2 SMNVEV (reference sequence). V gave up 3 bases and J gave up 4 bases, with 9 bases separating them. DNA of the CDR3: TGTGCCAGCAGTTTCGGGGGTGCCTATGGCTACACCTTC. Amino acids: CASSFGGAYGYTF.

V usage is TRBV6-5 and J usage is TRBJ1-2, with D tentatively TRBD1 (5 bases). CDR3 size: 14 residues. The V gene's germline CDR1 is MNHEY and CDR2 SVGAGI. Trimming stripped 7 bases from V and 4 bases from J, with 16 bases between. The CDR3, as DNA: TGTGCCAGCACCCAAGGAGGGGCCTCCTATGGCTACACCTTC. Translation gives CASTQGGASYGYTF.

This clone is judged medium-sized (0.01 to 0.1%). The chain recombines TRBV7-9 with TRBJ1-4; TRBD1 matches 7 bases. Per germline, CDR1 SEHNR and CDR2 FQNEAQ (reference sequence). V was pared by 1 base and J by 10 bases, with 12 bases of the junction left unmatched. This CDR3 region has 16 residues. This CDR3 is CASSLVTTGSLGKLFF. As DNA, the CDR3 is TGTGCCAGCAGCTTAGTAACGACAGGGAGCCTAGGAAAACTGTTTTTT.